The next 17 T cell receptor beta chains were all read from a single sample in a study of shared clonotypes between healthy human individuals. Generated by immunoSEQ multiplex PCR, the TCRdb table keeps only in-frame clones and is missing some. The sample has around 510,000 clones; roughly 79% are singletons. Sequenced material: PBMCs. Every receptor here comes from a woman between 40 and 50 years old in good health. Some clones in this sample may be carry-over from other donors' samples.

Concerning this clone: Other DNA sequences in the same sample also yield this CDR3. V is TRBV6-1 and J is TRBJ1-2; D is undetermined. Germline values: CDR1 MNHNS, CDR2 SASEGT. This CDR3 is built from 13 residues. V was pared by 1 base and J by 2 bases, with 5 bases between. The CDR3 DNA reads as TGTGCCAGCAGTGAAGACGGAAACTATGGCTACACCTTC. Translating gives CASSEDGNYGYTF.

This sequence joins TRBV5-1 and TRBJ2-3; D is perhaps TRBD2 (6 bases). Germline-derived CDR1 and CDR2 are SGHRS and YFSETQ. The CDR3 runs 15 residues. Between the trimmed V and J ends, which lost 0 bases and 0 bases, there was a span of 8 bases. CDR3 sequence reads: CASSLEAGSTDTQYF. The CDR3 coding sequence is TGCGCCAGCAGCTTGGAGGCGGGAAGCACAGATACGCAGTATTTT.

This clone has ten or more counts. CDR3 DNA sequence: TGTGCCTGGAGTGTAAGCGGCCACGGGTACACTGAAGCTTTCTTT. Translated, it gives CAWSVSGHGYTEAFF. This chain uses TRBV30 with TRBJ1-1; D remains unclear. The V gene's germline CDR1 is GTSNPN and CDR2 SVGIG (reference sequence). CDR3 size: 15 residues. Trimming took off 0 bases at V and 3 bases at J, with 14 bases between the two ends.

The genes are TRBV18 and TRBJ2-3, with D possibly being TRBD1 (6 bases). CDR1 KGHSH and CDR2 LQKENI come from the germline V gene. Trimming cost V 3 bases and J 1 base, with 11 bases left between them. This CDR3 region has 15 residues. The CDR3 is CASSPRGQRTDTQYF. For the CDR3, the DNA is TGTGCCAGCTCACCTCGGGGACAACGCACAGATACGCAGTATTTT.

Notes on this clone: A far more abundant clone sits one base away, making this likely a read error. This rearrangement joins TRBV2 to TRBJ1-3; D uncertain. Germline CDR1 reads SNHLY; CDR2 reads FYNNEI. V was trimmed by 6 bases and J by 2 bases, leaving 8 bases between them. CDR3 length: 13 amino acids. Here the CDR3 reads CASRGNTGNTIYF. CDR3 nucleotide sequence: TGTGCCAGCAGGGGGAACACTGGAAACACCATATATTTT.

J is TRBJ2-7 and V is TRBV11-3; the D gene is possibly TRBD2 (5 bases). This CDR3 is built from 15 residues. Trimming removed 0 bases from V and 3 bases from J, with 12 bases in between. CDR1 SGHNT and CDR2 YENEEA come from the germline V gene. The CDR3 is CASSLDTGIYYEQYF. The DNA of the CDR3 is TGTGCCAGCAGCTTAGATACCGGGATTTACTACGAGCAGTACTTC.

The chain joins TRBV5-1 to TRBJ2-5; 11 positions agree with TRBD1. The germline gives CDR1 SGHRS, CDR2 YFSETQ. V was pared by 3 bases and J by 5 bases, with 6 bases of the junction left unmatched. CDR3 length equals 15 residues. The CDR3 sequence is CASSYRTGGSETQYF. CDR3 bases: TGCGCCAGCAGCTACAGGACAGGGGGCTCCGAGACCCAGTACTTC.

V usage is TRBV6-1 and J usage is TRBJ2-7, with D perhaps matching TRBD1 (5 bases). Germline CDR1 MNHNS, CDR2 SASEGT. The CDR3 is 13 residues long. V was trimmed by 3 bases and J by 0 bases, leaving 6 bases between them. CDR3 bases: TGTGCCAGCAGTGACAGGGCCTCCTACGAGCAGTACTTC. It is translated as CASSDRASYEQYF.

V gene TRBV9 combines with J gene TRBJ2-2, with D possibly TRBD1 on 5 matching bases. CDR1 is SGDLS, CDR2 YYNGEE, per germline. Between the trimmed V and J ends, which lost 4 bases and 0 bases, there was a span of 7 bases. This CDR3 region has 14 residues. The CDR3 protein is CASSPRANTGELFF. In DNA, the CDR3 is TGTGCCAGCAGCCCCAGGGCGAACACCGGGGAGCTGTTTTTT.

This clone was picked up one time. The chain couples TRBV5-5 to TRBJ1-1, with 9 positions matching TRBD1. The V gene end was trimmed by 0 bases and the J gene end by 4 bases; junction bases not matched to a gene: 16. Germline assignment: CDR1 SGHKS and CDR2 YYEKEE (reference sequence). CDR3 length: 19 amino acids. The CDR3 nucleotides are TGTGCCAGCAGCTTGGGAGAGACAGGGGGATTTGAGGGTCGCACTGAAGCTTTCTTT. Translated: CASSLGETGGFEGRTEAFF.

Only a few counts were recorded for this clone. The sample contains more than one DNA sequence encoding this CDR3. This chain links TRBV5-1 with TRBJ2-1; 12 nucleotides align to TRBD2. V shed 3 bases and J 3 bases; nucleotides not matched to a gene: 1. This CDR3 has 15 residues. From germline, CDR1 is SGHRS and CDR2 YFSETQ. CDR3: CASSSTSGGYNEQFF. CDR3 nucleotide sequence: TGCGCCAGCAGCTCGACTAGCGGGGGCTACAATGAGCAGTTCTTC.

The chain uses TRBV5-5 and TRBJ2-7; D is unclear. Deletions cut 4 bases from V and 3 bases from J, with 14 bases between. The CDR3 is 14 residues long. In germline, CDR1 is SGHKS, CDR2 YYEKEE (reference sequence). The chain's CDR3 is CASSPPLVVYEQYF. For the CDR3, the DNA is TGTGCCAGCAGCCCTCCCCTAGTCGTCTACGAGCAGTACTTC.

The chain uses TRBV27 and TRBJ2-7; the D gene is possibly TRBD2 (6 bases). Trimming pared 2 bases from V and 7 bases from J, leaving 12 bases between. Germline CDR1 MNHEY, CDR2 SMNVEV (reference sequence). This CDR3 is built from 13 residues. The CDR3 reads CASSLGWGDEQYF. The CDR3 DNA sequence: TGTGCCAGCAGTTTAGGGTGGGGGGATGAGCAGTACTTC.

The V call is TRBV2, the J call TRBJ2-1; D may correspond to TRBD1 or TRBD2 (5 bases each). This CDR3 comprises 11 residues. Germline CDR1 and CDR2: SNHLY and FYNNEI. Between the trimmed V and J ends, which lost 5 bases and 9 bases, there was a span of 8 bases. The CDR3 loop is CASSWDAEQFF. CDR3 DNA sequence: TGTGCCAGCAGTTGGGACGCTGAGCAGTTCTTC. The full variable domain, rest sourced from reference TRBV2 and TRBJ2-1, is EPEVTQTPSHQVTQMGQEVILRCVPISNHLYFYWYRQILGQKVEFLVSFYNNEISEKSEIFDDQFSVERPDGSNFTLKIRSTKLEDSAMYFCASSWDAEQFFGPGTRLTVL.

This chain connects TRBV28 to TRBJ2-3; weak D call: TRBD1 (6 bases). Trimming shortened V by 10 bases and J by 5 bases, and 19 bases separated the two germline ends. Germline V gene sequence: CDR1 MDHEN, CDR2 SYDVKM. There are 14 residues in the CDR3. The CDR3 nucleotides are TGTGCCATTTTGGGCAGGGACATGGGAGATACGCAGTATTTT. Its protein is CAILGRDMGDTQYF. The whole variable domain, remainder taken from reference TRBV28 and TRBJ2-3, is DVKVTQSSRYLVKRTGEKVFLECVQDMDHENMFWYRQDPGLGLRLIYFSYDVKMKEKGDIPEGYSVSREKKERFSLILESASTNQTSMYLCAILGRDMGDTQYFGPGTRLTVL.

The chain combines TRBV7-2 with TRBJ2-7; TRBD2 matches 9 bases. The V and J ends lost 4 bases and 3 bases, in that order; junction bases with no gene match: 4. CDR3 length equals 14 residues. Germline V gene data show CDR1 as SGHTA and CDR2 as FQGNSA. The CDR3 loop is CASSSPSGNYEQYF. The CDR3 DNA follows: TGTGCCAGCAGCTCTCCTAGCGGGAACTACGAGCAGTACTTC.

The chain recombines TRBV5-1 with TRBJ2-7, with D unresolved. With 4 bases removed from V and 6 bases from J, the gap between germline ends came to 17 bases. This CDR3 spans 14 amino acids. The germline V gene has CDR1 SGHRS and CDR2 YFSETQ. This CDR3 reads CASSPQAALVEQYF. DNA for the CDR3: TGCGCCAGCAGCCCGCAGGCAGCTCTCGTCGAGCAGTACTTC.